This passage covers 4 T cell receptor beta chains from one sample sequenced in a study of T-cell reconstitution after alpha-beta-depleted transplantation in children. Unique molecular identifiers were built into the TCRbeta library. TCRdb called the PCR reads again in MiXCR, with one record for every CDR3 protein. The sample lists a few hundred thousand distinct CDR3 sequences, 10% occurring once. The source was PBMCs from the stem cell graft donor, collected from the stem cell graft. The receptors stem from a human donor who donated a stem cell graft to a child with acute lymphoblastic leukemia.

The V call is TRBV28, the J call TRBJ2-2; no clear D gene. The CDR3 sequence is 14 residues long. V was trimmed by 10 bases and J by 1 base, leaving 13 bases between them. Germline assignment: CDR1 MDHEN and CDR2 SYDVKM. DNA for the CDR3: TGTGCCACCATTACCCCGAAGAACACCGGGGAGCTGTTTTTT. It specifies CATITPKNTGELFF.

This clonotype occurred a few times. CDR3 DNA: TGTGCCAGCAGTTTAGGGGAAGGGCAGGCTGGGGCCAACGTCCTGACTTTC. Translation: CASSLGEGQAGANVLTF. The V and J genes are TRBV25-1 and TRBJ2-6; D might be TRBD1 (5 bases). Germline V gives CDR1 MGHDK, CDR2 SYGVNS. This CDR3 is 17 amino acids long. Trimming left V 5 bases short and J 2 bases short, with 16 bases between.

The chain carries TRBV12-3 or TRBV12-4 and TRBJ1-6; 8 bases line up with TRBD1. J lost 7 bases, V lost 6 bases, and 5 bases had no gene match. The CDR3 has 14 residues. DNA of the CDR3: TGTGCCAGCAGCGCAGGGGGCACAAATTCACCCCTCCACTTT. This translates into CASSAGGTNSPLHF.

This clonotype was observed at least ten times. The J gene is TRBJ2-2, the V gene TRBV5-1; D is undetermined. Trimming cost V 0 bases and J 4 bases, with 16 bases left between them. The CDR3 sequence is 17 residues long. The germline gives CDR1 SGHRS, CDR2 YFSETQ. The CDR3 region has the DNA TGCGCCAGCAGCTTGGTGTCTGGTTCTTCCCGCACCGGGGAGCTGTTTTTT. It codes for CASSLVSGSSRTGELFF.